This T cell receptor (beta chain) was obtained from a study of T cells in Graves' hyperthyroidism and ophthalmopathy. The TCR beta CDR3 regions underwent amplification using RNA transcripts as the source. The TCR CDR3 was amplified in a first-round RT-PCR using the HTBI primer set. TCRdb processed the multiplex PCR reads anew with MiXCR; each CDR3 protein has one entry. The data contain around 400,000 distinct CDR3 sequences, around 25% of them singletons. The CDR3 is 15 residues long. V was pared by 2 bases and J by 3 bases, with 10 bases between. The germline CDR1 and CDR2 sequences are MGHRA and YSYEKL.

The chain joins TRBV4-1 to TRBJ1-4, with D possibly matching TRBD1 (5 bases). Sequencing was carried out using blood. This TCR was sampled from a man between 50 and 59 years old with Graves' hyperthyroidism. Here the CDR3 reads CASSQTGGANEKLFF. In nucleotides, the CDR3 is TGCGCCAGCAGCCAAACAGGTGGAGCTAATGAAAAACTGTTTTTT.